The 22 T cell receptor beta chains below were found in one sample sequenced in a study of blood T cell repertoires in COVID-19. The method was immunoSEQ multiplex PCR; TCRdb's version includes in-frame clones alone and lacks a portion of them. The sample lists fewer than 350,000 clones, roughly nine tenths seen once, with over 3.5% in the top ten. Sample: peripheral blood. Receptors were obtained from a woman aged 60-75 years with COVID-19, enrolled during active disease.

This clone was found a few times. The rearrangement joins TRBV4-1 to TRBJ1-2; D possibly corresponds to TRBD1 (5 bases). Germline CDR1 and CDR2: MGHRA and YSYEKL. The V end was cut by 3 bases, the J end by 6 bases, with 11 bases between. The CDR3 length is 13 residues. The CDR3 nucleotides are TGCGCCAGCAGCCACCGAACGGGGGATGGCTACACCTTC. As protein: CASSHRTGDGYTF.

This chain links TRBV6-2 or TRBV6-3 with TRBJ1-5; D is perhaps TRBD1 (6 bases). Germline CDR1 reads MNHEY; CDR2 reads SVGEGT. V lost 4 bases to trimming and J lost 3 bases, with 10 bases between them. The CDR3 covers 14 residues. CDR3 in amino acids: CASSSQGYNQPQHF. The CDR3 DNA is TGTGCCAGCAGTTCACAGGGCTACAATCAGCCCCAGCATTTT.

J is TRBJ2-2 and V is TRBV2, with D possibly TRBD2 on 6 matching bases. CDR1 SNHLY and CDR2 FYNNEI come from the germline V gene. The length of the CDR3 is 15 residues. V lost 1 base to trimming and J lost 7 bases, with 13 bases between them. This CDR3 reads CASSEGAGRLGELFF. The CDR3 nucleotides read TGTGCCAGCAGTGAAGGCGCGGGGAGGCTCGGGGAGCTGTTTTTT.

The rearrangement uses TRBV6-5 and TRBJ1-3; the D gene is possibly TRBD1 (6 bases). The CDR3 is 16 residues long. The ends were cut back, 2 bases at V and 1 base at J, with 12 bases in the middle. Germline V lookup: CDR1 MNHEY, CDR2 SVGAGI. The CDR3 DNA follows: TGTGCCAGCAGTTACAGTCACCAGGGGTCTGGAAACACCATATATTTT. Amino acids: CASSYSHQGSGNTIYF.

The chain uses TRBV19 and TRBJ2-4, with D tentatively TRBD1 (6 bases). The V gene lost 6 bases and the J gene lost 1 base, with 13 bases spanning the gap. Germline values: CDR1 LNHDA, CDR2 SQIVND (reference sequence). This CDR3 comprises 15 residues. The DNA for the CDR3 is TGTGCCAGTAGCACCTCAGGGGCGGCCAAAAACATTCAGTACTTC. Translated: CASSTSGAAKNIQYF.

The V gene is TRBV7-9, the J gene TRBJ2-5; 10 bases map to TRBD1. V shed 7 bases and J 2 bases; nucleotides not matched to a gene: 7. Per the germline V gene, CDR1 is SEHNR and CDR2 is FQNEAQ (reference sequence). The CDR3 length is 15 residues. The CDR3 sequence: CASNRQGALQETQYF. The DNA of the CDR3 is TGTGCCAGCAACAGACAGGGGGCCCTACAAGAGACCCAGTACTTC.

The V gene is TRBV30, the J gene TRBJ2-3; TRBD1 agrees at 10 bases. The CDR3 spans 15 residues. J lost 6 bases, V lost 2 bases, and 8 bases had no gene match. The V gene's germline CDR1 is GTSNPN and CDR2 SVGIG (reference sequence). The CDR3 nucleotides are TGTGCCTGGAGTCCGGGTGGGACAGGGGATGATACGCAGTATTTT. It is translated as CAWSPGGTGDDTQYF.

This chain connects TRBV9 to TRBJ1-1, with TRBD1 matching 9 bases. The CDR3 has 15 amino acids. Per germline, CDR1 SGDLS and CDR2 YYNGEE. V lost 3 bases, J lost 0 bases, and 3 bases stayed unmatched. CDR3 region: CASSGQGGLNTEAFF. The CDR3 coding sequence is TGTGCCAGCAGCGGACAGGGGGGACTGAACACTGAAGCTTTCTTT. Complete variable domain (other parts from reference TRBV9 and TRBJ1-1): DSGVTQTPKHLITATGQRVTLRCSPRSGDLSVYWYQQSLDQGLQFLIQYYNGEERAKGNILERFSAQQFPDLHSELNLSSLELGDSALYFCASSGQGGLNTEAFFGQGTRLTVV.

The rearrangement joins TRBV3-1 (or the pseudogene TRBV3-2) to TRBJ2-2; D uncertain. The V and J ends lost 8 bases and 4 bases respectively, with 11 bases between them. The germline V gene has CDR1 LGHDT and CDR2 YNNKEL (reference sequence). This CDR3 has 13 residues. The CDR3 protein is CASVQFSTGELFF. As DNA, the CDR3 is TGTGCCAGCGTTCAGTTTTCCACCGGGGAGCTGTTTTTT.

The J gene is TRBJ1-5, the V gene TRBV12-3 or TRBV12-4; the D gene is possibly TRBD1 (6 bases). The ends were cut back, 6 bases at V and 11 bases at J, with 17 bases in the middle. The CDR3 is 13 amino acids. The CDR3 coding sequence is TGTGCCAGCAGCCAAGGGGGATCGGCTGCCCAGCATTTT. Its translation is CASSQGGSAAQHF.

DNA for the CDR3: TGTGCCAGCAGTGAACAGGGGGCGAAGAACACTGAAGCTTTCTTT. Translated, it gives CASSEQGAKNTEAFF. The chain couples TRBV2 to TRBJ1-1; 8 bases match TRBD1. Germline V lookup: CDR1 SNHLY, CDR2 FYNNEI. This CDR3 is built from 15 residues. V was clipped by 2 bases and J by 1 base; unmatched bases: 3. Together with reference TRBV2 and TRBJ1-1, the CDR3 gives the full variable domain: EPEVTQTPSHQVTQMGQEVILRCVPISNHLYFYWYRQILGQKVEFLVSFYNNEISEKSEIFDDQFSVERPDGSNFTLKIRSTKLEDSAMYFCASSEQGAKNTEAFFGQGTRLTVV.

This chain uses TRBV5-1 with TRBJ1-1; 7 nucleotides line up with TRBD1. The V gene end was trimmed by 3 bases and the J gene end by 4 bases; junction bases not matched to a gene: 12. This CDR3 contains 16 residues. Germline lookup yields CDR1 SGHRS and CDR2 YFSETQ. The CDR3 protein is CASSSSKTGQGTEAFF. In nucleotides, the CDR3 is TGCGCCAGCAGCTCGAGTAAGACAGGGCAGGGCACTGAAGCTTTCTTT.

Written as DNA, the CDR3 is TGTGCCACCACGGTCGGTCCCGCCTACGAGCAGTACTTC. Amino acids: CATTVGPAYEQYF. The chain recombines TRBV2 with TRBJ2-7; D not certain. Germline V gives CDR1 SNHLY, CDR2 FYNNEI. This CDR3 has 13 amino acids. V was clipped by 10 bases and J by 2 bases, with 15 bases between them.

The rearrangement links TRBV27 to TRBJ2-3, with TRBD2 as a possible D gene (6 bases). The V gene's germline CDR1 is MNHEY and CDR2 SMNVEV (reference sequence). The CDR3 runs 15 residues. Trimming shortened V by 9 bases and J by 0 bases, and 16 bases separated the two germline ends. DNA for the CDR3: TGTGCCAGTACCTTTGGGGGGAGAAGCACAGATACGCAGTATTTT. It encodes CASTFGGRSTDTQYF.

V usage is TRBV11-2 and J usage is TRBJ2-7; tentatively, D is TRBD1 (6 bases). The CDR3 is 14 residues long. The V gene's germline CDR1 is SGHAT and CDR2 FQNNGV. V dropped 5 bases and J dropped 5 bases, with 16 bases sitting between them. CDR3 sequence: CASSKLTGHHEQYF. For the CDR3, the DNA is TGTGCCAGCAGCAAGCTAACAGGGCACCACGAGCAGTACTTC.

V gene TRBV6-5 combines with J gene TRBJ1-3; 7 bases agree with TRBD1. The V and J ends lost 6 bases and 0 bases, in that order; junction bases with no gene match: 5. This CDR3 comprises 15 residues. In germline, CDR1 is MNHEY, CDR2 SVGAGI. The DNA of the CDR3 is TGTGCCAGCAGACAACAGGGGCTCTCTGGAAACACCATATATTTT. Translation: CASRQQGLSGNTIYF.

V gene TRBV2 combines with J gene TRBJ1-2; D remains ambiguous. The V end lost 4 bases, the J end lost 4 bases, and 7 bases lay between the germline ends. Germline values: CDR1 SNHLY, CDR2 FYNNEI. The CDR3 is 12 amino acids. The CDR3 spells CASSVTGYGYTF. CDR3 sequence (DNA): TGTGCCAGCAGTGTAACCGGCTATGGCTACACCTTC.

CDR3 in DNA: TGTGCCAGCAGCTTTTCGGGGGGCCAAAGACCGGGGGCCAACGTCCTGACTTTC. Encoded protein: CASSFSGGQRPGANVLTF. The chain has TRBV7-3 and TRBJ2-6; possibly TRBD2 for D (7 bases). This CDR3 is built from 18 residues. V was cut by 3 bases and J by 4 bases, with 19 bases left in between. Germline CDR1 SGHTA, CDR2 FQGTGA.

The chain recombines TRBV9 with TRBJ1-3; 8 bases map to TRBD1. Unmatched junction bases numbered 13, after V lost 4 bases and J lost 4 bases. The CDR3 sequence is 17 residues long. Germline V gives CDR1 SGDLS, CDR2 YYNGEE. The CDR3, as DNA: TGTGCCAGCAGCTCAGGGGGCGGCATATCGACAGGAAACACCATATATTTT. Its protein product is CASSSGGGISTGNTIYF.

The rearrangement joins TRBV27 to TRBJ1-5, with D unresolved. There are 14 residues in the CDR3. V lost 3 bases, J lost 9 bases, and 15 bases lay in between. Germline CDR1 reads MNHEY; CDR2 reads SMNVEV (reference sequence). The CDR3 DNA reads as TGTGCCAGCAGTTTGAGGGTTACCCGGGGGCCCCAGCATTTT. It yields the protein CASSLRVTRGPQHF.

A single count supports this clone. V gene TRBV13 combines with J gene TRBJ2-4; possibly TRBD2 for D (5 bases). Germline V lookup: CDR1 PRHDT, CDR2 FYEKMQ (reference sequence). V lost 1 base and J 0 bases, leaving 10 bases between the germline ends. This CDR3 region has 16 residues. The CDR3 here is CASSLEGVVAKNIQYF. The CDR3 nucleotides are TGTGCCAGCAGCTTAGAGGGAGTAGTAGCCAAAAACATTCAGTACTTC. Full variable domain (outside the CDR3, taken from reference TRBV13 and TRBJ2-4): AAGVIQSPRHLIKEKRETATLKCYPIPRHDTVYWYQQGPGQDPQFLISFYEKMQSDKGSIPDRFSAQQFSDYHSELNMSSLELGDSALYFCASSLEGVVAKNIQYFGAGTRLSVL.

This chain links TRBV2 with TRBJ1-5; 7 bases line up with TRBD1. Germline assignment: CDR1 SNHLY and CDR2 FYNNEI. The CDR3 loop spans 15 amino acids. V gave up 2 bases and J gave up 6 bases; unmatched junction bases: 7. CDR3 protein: CASSEQGGLGQPQHF. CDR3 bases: TGTGCCAGCAGTGAACAAGGGGGCCTGGGTCAGCCCCAGCATTTT.